One and the same sample provided the 3 T cell receptor beta chains below, sequenced in a study of T cells in localized non-small cell lung cancer. Clones were read by immunoSEQ multiplex PCR, and TCRdb kept only the in-frame ones, dropping some. The sample records over 1,000 clones, 38% being singletons. The sequencing here drew on lung tumor tissue, taken before any cancer treatment. The source is a male donor aged 60 or over with stage II squamous cell lung carcinoma.

CDR3 region: CASSLTSGRFYEQYF. Written as DNA, the CDR3 is TGTGCCAGCAGCTTAACTAGCGGGAGGTTTTACGAGCAGTACTTC. The chain carries TRBV11-3 and TRBJ2-7; 12 positions agree with TRBD2. Germline assignment: CDR1 SGHNT and CDR2 YENEEA. CDR3 size: 15 residues. With 2 bases clipped from V and 4 bases from J, the junction kept 3 bases outside the gene matches.

The chain has TRBV6-8 and TRBJ2-7, with TRBD2 matching 7 bases. CDR3 length: 15 residues. V lost 2 bases and J lost 0; bases outside the gene matches: 4. Germline V gene data show CDR1 as MNHGY and CDR2 as SAAAGT. CDR3 loop: CASSYGLAASYEQYF. The CDR3 bases are TGTGCCAGCAGTTACGGGCTAGCGGCCTCCTACGAGCAGTACTTC.

The V call is TRBV11-3, the J call TRBJ2-7; 11 nucleotides align to TRBD2. Germline values: CDR1 SGHNT, CDR2 YENEEA. V lost 3 bases to trimming and J lost 4 bases; unmatched junction nucleotides: 5. This CDR3 is 15 amino acids long. CDR3 protein: CASSLNLAGGYEQYF. The CDR3 nucleotides read TGTGCCAGCAGCTTGAATCTAGCGGGGGGATACGAGCAGTACTTC.